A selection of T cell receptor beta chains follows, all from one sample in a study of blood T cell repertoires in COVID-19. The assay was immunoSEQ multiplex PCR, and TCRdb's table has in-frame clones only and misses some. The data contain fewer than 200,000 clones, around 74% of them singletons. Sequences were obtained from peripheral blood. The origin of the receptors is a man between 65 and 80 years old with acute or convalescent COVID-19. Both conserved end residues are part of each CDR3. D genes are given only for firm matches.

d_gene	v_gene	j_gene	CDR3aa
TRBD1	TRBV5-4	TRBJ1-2	CASSLDSGQGSYGYTF
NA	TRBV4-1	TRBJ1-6	CASSQAGGAGMYSPLHF
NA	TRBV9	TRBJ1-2	CASSALGQSYGYTF
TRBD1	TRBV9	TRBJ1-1	CASSVVGTGPWNTEAFF
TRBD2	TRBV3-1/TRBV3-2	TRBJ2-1	CASSQGWAGGYNEQFF
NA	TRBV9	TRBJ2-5	CASSVGGSETQYF
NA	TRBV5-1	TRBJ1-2	CASSLDRGYGYTF
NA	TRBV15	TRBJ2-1	CATSIQDSQIYEQFF
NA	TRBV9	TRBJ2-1	CASSVAVRGEQFF
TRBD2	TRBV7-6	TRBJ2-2	CASSASGGPSTGELFF
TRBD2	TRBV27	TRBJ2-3	CASSLRMRGGADTQYF
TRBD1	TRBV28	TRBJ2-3	CASSTDRGTDTQYF
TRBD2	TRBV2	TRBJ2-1	CASSEMGLAVYNEQFF
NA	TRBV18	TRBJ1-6	CASSPLGAQGSPLHF
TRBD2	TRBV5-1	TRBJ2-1	CASSFRREANEQFF
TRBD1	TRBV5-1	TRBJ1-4	CASGRGTGRDGEKLFF
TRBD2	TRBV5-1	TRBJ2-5	CASSLGRLAGLQETQYF
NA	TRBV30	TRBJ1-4	CAWSDHREKLFF
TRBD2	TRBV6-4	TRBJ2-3	CASSEVAGVDTQYF
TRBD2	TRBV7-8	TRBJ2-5	CASSLVRGGEETQYF
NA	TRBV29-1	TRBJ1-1	CSVGIGGQNTEAFF
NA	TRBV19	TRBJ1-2	CASRNRDVLYGYTF
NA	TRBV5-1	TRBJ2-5	CASSLERGSETQYF
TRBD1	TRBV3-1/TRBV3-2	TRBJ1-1	CASSHLRGTVNTEAFF
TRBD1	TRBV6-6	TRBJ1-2	CASSQGQGGGYTF
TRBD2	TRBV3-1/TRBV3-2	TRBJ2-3	CASSQDSRGGSDTQYF